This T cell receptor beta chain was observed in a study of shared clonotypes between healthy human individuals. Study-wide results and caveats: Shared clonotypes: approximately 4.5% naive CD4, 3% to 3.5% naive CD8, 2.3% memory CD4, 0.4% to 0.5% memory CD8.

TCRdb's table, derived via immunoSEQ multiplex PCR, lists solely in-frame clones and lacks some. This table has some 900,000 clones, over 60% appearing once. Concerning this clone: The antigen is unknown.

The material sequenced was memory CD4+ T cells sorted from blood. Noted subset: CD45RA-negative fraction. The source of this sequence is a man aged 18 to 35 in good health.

The CDR3 nucleotides are TGTGCCAGCAGGGGCATGAACACTGAAGCTTTCTTT. Protein: CASRGMNTEAFF. The chain recombines TRBV28 with TRBJ1-1, with D unresolved. CDR3 length: 12 amino acids. The V and J ends lost 6 bases and 0 bases respectively, with 5 bases between them. Germline V CDR1 and CDR2: MDHEN, SYDVKM.